This T cell receptor beta chain was captured by sequencing in a study of T cells in Graves' hyperthyroidism and ophthalmopathy (dated by TCRdb to between 2018 and 2020). Concerning the study at large: Peripheral blood was sampled at the time of initial diagnosis, prior to any treatment. TCR V-J signatures able to tell the groups apart were searched for in a discovery cohort of approximately 95 patients, of whom about 40 had Graves' ophthalmopathy and more than 55 had stable Graves' hyperthyroidism. An independent validation cohort of 18 to 20 hyperthyroidism patients and roughly 16 patients who later progressed to ophthalmopathy tested prospective prediction of ophthalmopathy. The 100 or so discovery patients were randomly split 7:3 into training and test sets. Thyroid tissue and blood T-cell repertoires from more than 5 Graves' hyperthyroidism patients were also compared in the study. Following sampling, methimazole starting at 30 mg daily was given to hyperthyroidism patients, and high-dose intravenous methylprednisolone was given to ophthalmopathy patients. According to the paper, TCR Vbeta CDR3 sequencing was carried out on approximately 140 peripheral blood samples, which came from approximately 41 ophthalmopathy, 75 to 80 hyperthyroidism and approximately 17 progressor patients.

V is pared back by 3 bases and J by 6 bases, with 13 bases lying between the germline termini. Its CDR3 holds 14 amino acids, cysteine through phenylalanine. The kept DNA is CDR3 alone, 42 bases in frame from the first base. Taken from the germline V gene, the CDR1 and CDR2 loops are SGHTA and FQGTGA. The sample holds many counts of this clonotype. No antigen is known for it. Base-call qualities are not available, and no considerably larger clone is one nucleotide away. A patient counted as having stable Graves' hyperthyroidism if no progression to ophthalmopathy occurred over 18 months of follow-up. Hyperthyroidism patients were aged 18 to 65 years and newly diagnosed, with disease duration of less than 2 months. Patients with uncontrolled infections, other autoimmune diseases, pregnancy or lactation were excluded. Clinical symptoms, serum thyroxine and TRAb, thyroid ultrasound, and orbital computed tomography formed the basis for the diagnoses. PBMCs were separated from around 9.1 ml of fresh peripheral blood using Ficoll-Paque density gradient centrifugation. Total RNA was extracted with Trizol reagent, and quality was checked on an Agilent 2100 Bioanalyzer.

Overall study results and their limits: Sample size was not statistically predetermined, and investigators were not blinded to group allocation. During validation, the model predicted progression to ophthalmopathy a median of about 5.9 months ahead of onset, with more than 60% sensitivity and around 72% specificity. A model built on a 13 V-J signature distinguished ophthalmopathy from stable hyperthyroidism, reaching roughly 88% sensitivity and around 81% specificity in cross-validation and 80%/75% in testing. Most expanded thyroid clonotypes (frequency above 0.001) were also detected in blood, a finding suggesting that blood repertoires may reflect thyroid immune responses.

TCR beta CDR3 regions were amplified from RNA transcripts. For the first round of RT-PCR on the TCR CDR3, the HTBI primer set was used together with the Qiagen OneStep RT-PCR kit. The libraries were constructed in a second round of multiplex PCR and then size-selected and purified. Sequencing of the libraries was done on an Illumina HiSeq2000 using paired-end 100 bp reads. In the authors' own workflow: SOAPnuke was used to process the raw data, with reads discarded if the reads contained adapters or uncalled bases, had a mean Phred below 15, or lacked an exact constant-primer or identifier match. COPE v1.2.5 was used to merge high-quality paired reads, and clonotypes were defined as unique nucleotide sequences. MiTCR v1.1 was used to align the clonotypes against IMGT TRBV, TRBD and TRBJ reference segments. The analysis included only V-J combinations with a frequency above 0.0001, which together covered approximately 99% of the repertoires. The TCS score was defined as the ratio of F50 (clonal expansion) to E x V (chaos), calculated using BLOSUM62-based TCRdist between CDR3 peptides within each V-J. Welch's t-statistics and random forest reduced fewer than 600 V-J features to 13, which were used in a naive Bayes classifier (R e1071). TCRdb took the public reads, trimmed them with fastp at Q25, ran MiXCR for clone calling and kept in-frame beta chains. Identical CDR3 proteins give one entry, which carries the most common genes and DNA. What appears here as the V and J calls and clone size reflects TCRdb's work, not the paper's. This sample comprises roughly 420,000 distinct CDR3 sequences, around 14% of them detected only once. Jointly, the top ten make up less than 15% of the sample.

Here the chain combines TRBV7-3 and TRBJ2-3; the D gene is not confidently resolved. The sequencing input was blood. This sequence was found in a woman aged 18-35 years with Graves' hyperthyroidism. The CDR3 region: CASSFDATRDTQYF. The DNA sequence follows: TGTGCCAGCAGCTTTGATGCGACGCGGGATACGCAGTATTTT. The full variable domain, completed from the reference TRBV7-3 and TRBJ2-3 proteins outside the CDR3, reads GAGVSQTPSNKVTEKGKYVELRCDPISGHTALYWYRQSLGQGPEFLIYFQGTGAADDSGLPNDRFFAVRPEGSVSTLKIQRTERGDSAVYLCASSFDATRDTQYFGPGTRLTVL.